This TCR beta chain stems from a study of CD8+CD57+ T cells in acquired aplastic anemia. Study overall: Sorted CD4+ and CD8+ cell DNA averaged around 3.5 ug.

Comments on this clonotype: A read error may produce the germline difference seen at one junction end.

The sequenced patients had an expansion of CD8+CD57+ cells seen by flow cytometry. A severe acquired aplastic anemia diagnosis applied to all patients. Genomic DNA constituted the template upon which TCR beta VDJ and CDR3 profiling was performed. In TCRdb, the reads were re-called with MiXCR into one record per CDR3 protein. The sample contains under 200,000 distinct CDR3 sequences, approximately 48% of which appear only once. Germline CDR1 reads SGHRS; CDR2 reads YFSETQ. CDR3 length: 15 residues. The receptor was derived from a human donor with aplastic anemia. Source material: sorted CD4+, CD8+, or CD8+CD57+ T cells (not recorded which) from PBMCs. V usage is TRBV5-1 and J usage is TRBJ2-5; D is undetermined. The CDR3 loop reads CASSLGGELQEAQYF. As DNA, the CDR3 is TGCGCCAGCAGCTTGGGGGGTGAGCTCCAAGAGGCCCAGTACTTC.